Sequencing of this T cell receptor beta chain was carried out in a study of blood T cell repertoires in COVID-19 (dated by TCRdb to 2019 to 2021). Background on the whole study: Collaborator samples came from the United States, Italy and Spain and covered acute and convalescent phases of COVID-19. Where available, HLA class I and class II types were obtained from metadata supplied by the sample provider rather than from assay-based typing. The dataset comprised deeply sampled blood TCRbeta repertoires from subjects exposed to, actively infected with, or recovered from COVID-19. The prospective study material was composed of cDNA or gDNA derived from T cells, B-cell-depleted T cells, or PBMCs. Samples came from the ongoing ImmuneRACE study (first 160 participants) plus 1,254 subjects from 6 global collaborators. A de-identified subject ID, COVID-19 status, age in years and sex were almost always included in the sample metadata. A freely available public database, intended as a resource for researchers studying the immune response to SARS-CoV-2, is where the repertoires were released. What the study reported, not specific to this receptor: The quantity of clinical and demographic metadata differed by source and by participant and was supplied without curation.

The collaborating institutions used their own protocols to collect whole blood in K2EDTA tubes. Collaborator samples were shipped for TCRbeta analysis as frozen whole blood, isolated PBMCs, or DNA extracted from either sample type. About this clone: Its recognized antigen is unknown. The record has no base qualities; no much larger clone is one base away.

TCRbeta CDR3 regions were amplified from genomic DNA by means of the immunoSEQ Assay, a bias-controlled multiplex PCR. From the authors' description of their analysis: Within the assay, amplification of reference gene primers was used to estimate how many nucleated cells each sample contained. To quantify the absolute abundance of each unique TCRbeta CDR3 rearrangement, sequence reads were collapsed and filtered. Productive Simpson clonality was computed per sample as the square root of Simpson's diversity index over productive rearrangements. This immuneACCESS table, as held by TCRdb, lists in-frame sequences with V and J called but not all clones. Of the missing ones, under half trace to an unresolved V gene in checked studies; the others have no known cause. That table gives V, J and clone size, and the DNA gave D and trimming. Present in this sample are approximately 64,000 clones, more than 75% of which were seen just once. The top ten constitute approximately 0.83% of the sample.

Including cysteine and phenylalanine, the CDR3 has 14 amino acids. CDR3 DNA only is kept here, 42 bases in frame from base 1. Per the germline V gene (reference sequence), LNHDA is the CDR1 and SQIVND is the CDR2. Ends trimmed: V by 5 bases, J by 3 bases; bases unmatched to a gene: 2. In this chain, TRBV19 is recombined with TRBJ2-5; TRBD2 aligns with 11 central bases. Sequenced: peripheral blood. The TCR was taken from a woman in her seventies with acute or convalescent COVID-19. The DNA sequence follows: TGTGCCAGTAGTTTGACTAGCGGGAAAGAGACCCAGTACTTC. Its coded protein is CASSLTSGKETQYF.